Described below is a single TCR beta chain sequence and its context. Its antigen is not identified. The data were obtained in a study of beta chain features in type 1 diabetes. Overall study results and limits: TCRB CDR3 length was moderately but significantly reduced in all four CD4+ subsets of Type 1 diabetes patients.

V lost 1 base and J 5 bases, leaving 14 bases between the germline ends. The CDR3 is 15 amino acids. Germline V gives CDR1 SEHNR, CDR2 FQNEAQ (reference sequence). Expressed TCRB transcripts were sequenced after all isolated RNA was converted to cDNA. Profiled with immunoSEQ multiplex PCR; TCRdb holds only in-frame clones, not every one. The table has roughly 700,000 clones, 13% seen once. Using CD45RO/CCR7/CD25/CD127/CD95/CD27, CD4+ naive, central memory, regulatory and stem cell-like memory cells were sorted. Sorting gave populations that all exceeded 95% purity. The sequenced material came from naive CD4+ T cells from blood. The source is a man younger than 30 with type 1 diabetes. The chain combines TRBV7-9 with TRBJ2-5; D is undetermined. CDR3 in amino acids: CASSLGTRPGETQYF. The CDR3, as DNA: TGTGCCAGCAGCTTAGGGACCCGACCCGGGGAGACCCAGTACTTC.